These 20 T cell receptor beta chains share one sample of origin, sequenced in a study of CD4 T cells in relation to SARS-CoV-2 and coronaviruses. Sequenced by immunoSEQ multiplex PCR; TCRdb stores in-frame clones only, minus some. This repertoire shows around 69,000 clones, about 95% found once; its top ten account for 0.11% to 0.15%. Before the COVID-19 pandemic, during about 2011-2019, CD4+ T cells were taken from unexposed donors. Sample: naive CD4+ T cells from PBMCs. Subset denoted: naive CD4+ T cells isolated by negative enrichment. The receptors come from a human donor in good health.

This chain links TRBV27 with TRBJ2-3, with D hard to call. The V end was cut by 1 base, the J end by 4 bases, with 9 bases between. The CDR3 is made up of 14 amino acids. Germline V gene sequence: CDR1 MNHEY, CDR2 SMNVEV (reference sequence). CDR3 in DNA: TGTGCCAGCAGTTTATATGACGGGCCAGATACGCAGTATTTT. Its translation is CASSLYDGPDTQYF.

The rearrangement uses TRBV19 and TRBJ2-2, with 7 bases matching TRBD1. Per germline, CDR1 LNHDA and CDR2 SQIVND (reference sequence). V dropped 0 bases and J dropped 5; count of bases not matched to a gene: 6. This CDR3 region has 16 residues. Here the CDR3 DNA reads TGTGCCAGTAGTATAGATACGACAGGGAAAACCGGGGAGCTGTTTTTT. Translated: CASSIDTTGKTGELFF.

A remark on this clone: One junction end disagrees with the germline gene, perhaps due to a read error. CDR3: CASSYSDGQGNTIYF. CDR3 sequence (DNA): TGTGCCAGCAGCTACTCGGACGGACAAGGAAACACCATATATTTT. The gene calls are TRBV6-5 and TRBJ1-3, with a possible D match to TRBD1 (5 bases). Per the germline V gene, CDR1 is MNHEY and CDR2 is SVGAGI. The CDR3 contains 15 residues.

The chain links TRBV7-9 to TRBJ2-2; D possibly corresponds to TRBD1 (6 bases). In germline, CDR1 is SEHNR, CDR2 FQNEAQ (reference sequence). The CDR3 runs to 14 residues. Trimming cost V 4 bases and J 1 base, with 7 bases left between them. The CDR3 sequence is CASSSTGNTGELFF. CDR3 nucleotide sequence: TGTGCCAGCAGCTCGACAGGGAACACCGGGGAGCTGTTTTTT.

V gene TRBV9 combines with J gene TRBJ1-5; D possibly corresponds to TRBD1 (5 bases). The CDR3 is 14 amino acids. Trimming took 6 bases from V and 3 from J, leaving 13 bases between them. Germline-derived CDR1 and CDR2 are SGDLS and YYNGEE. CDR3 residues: CASNSGQANQPQHF. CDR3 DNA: TGTGCCAGCAACAGTGGACAAGCCAATCAGCCCCAGCATTTT.

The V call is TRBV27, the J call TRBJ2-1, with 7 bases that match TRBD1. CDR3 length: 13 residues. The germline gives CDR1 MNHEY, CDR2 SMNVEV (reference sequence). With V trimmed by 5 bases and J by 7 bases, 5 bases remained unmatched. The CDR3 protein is CASSVTRGNEQFF. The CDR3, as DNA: TGTGCCAGCAGTGTGACCAGGGGGAATGAGCAGTTCTTC.

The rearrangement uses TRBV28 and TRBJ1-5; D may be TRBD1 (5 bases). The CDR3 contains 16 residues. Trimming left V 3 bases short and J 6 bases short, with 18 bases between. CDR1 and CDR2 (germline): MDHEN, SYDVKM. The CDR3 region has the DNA TGTGCCAGCAGTTTCCGAGGGCAGGGAGGTATTCAGCCCCAGCATTTT. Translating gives CASSFRGQGGIQPQHF. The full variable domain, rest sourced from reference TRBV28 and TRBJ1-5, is DVKVTQSSRYLVKRTGEKVFLECVQDMDHENMFWYRQDPGLGLRLIYFSYDVKMKEKGDIPEGYSVSREKKERFSLILESASTNQTSMYLCASSFRGQGGIQPQHFGDGTRLSIL.

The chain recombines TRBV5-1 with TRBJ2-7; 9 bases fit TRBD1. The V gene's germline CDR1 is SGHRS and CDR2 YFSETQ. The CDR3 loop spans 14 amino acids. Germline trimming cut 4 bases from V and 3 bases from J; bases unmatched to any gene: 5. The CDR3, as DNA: TGCGCCAGCAGCCCCGGGACAGGGATCTACGAGCAGTACTTC. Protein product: CASSPGTGIYEQYF.

This chain's CDR3 is CATSRDIGPDTQYF. The CDR3, as DNA: TGTGCCACCAGCAGAGATATCGGTCCAGATACGCAGTATTTT. J is TRBJ2-3 and V is TRBV15; unclear D gene. The V gene lost 0 bases and the J gene lost 4 bases, with 8 bases spanning the gap. CDR3 length: 14 amino acids. CDR1 is LNHNV, CDR2 YYDKDF, per germline (reference sequence).

The CDR3 reads CASSDGTSGRTDTQYF. The CDR3 nucleotides are TGTGCCAGCAGTGACGGGACTAGCGGGAGGACAGATACGCAGTATTTT. The chain employs TRBV2 and TRBJ2-3, with 15 bases identical to TRBD2. The V segment lost 3 bases and the J segment 3 bases; nucleotides outside the gene matches: 1. CDR1 and CDR2 from the germline V gene are SNHLY and FYNNEI. There are 16 residues in the CDR3. The full variable domain, rest sourced from reference TRBV2 and TRBJ2-3, is EPEVTQTPSHQVTQMGQEVILRCVPISNHLYFYWYRQILGQKVEFLVSFYNNEISEKSEIFDDQFSVERPDGSNFTLKIRSTKLEDSAMYFCASSDGTSGRTDTQYFGPGTRLTVL.

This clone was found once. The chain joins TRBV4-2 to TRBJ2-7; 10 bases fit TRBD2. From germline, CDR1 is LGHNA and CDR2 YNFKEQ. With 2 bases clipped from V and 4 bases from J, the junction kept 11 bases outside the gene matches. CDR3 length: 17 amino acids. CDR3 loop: CASSQILAGVIRYEQYF. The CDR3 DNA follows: TGTGCCAGCAGCCAAATTCTAGCGGGAGTTATTAGGTACGAGCAGTACTTC.

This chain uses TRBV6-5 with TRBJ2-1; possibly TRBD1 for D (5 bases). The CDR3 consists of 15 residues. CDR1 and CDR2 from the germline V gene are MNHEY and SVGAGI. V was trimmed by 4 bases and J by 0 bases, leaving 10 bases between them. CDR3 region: CASSSDTNSYNEQFF. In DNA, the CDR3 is TGTGCCAGCAGTTCGGACACTAACTCCTACAATGAGCAGTTCTTC.

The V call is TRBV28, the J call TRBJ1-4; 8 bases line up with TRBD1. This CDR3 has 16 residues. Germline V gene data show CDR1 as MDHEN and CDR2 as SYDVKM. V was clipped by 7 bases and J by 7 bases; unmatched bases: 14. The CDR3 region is CASKLWTGTGGEKLFF. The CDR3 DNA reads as TGTGCCAGCAAACTATGGACAGGGACCGGGGGTGAAAAACTGTTTTTT.

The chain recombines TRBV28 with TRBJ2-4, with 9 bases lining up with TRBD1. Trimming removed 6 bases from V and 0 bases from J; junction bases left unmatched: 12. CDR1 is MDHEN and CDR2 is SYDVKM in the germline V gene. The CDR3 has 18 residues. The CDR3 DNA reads TGTGCCAGCAGGTCAAACAGGGGGCCCCTCCTAGCCAAAAACATTCAGTACTTC. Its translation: CASRSNRGPLLAKNIQYF.

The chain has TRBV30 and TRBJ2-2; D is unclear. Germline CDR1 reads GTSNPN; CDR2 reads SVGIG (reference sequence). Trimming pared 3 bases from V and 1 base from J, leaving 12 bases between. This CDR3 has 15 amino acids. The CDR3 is CAWSARNRNTGELFF. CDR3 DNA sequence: TGTGCCTGGAGCGCGAGGAACAGGAACACCGGGGAGCTGTTTTTT.

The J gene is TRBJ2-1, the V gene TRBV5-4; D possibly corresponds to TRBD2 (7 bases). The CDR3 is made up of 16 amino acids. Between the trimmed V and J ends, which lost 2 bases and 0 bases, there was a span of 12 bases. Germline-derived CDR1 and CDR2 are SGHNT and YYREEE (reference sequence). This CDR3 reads CASSLGGRASYNEQFF. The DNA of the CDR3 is TGTGCCAGCAGCTTAGGGGGGAGGGCCTCCTACAATGAGCAGTTCTTC.

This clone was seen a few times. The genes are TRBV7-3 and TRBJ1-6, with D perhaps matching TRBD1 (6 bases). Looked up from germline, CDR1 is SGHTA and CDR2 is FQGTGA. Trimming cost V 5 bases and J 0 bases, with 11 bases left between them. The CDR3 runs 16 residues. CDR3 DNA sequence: TGTGCCAGCAGCCAAACAGGGAGCTCCTATAATTCACCCCTCCACTTT. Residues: CASSQTGSSYNSPLHF.

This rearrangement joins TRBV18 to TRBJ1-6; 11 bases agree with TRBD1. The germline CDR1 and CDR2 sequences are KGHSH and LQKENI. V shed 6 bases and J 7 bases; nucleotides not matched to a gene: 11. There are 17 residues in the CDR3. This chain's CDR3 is CASSVIPGQGGNSPLHF. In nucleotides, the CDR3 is TGTGCCAGCTCCGTAATTCCGGGACAGGGGGGAAATTCACCCCTCCACTTT. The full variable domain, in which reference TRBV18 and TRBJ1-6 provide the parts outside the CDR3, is NAGVMQNPRHLVRRRGQEARLRCSPMKGHSHVYWYRQLPEEGLKFMVYLQKENIIDESGMPKERFSAEFPKEGPSILRIQQVVRGDSAAYFCASSVIPGQGGNSPLHFGNGTRLTVT.

This chain's CDR3 is CASSYLETSEAFF. The DNA for the CDR3 is TGTGCCAGCAGTTACCTCGAGACGTCTGAAGCTTTCTTT. The chain joins TRBV6-5 to TRBJ1-1; D unresolved. The CDR3 runs to 13 residues. Germline V gene sequence: CDR1 MNHEY, CDR2 SVGAGI. Trimming took off 2 bases at V and 6 bases at J, with 10 bases between the two ends.

CDR3 DNA sequence: TGTGCCAGTGTCAGGGTGTGGGAGACCCAGTACTTC. This gives the protein CASVRVWETQYF. The V gene is TRBV2, the J gene TRBJ2-5; a possible D gene is TRBD1 (5 bases). The V end was cut by 9 bases, the J end by 5 bases, with 13 bases between. CDR1 and CDR2 (germline): SNHLY, FYNNEI. The CDR3 consists of 12 residues.